Reported below is one TCR beta chain. This CDR3 has 17 amino acids. The V gene lost 1 base and the J gene lost 1 base, with 16 bases spanning the gap. In germline, CDR1 is KGHSH, CDR2 LQKENI. The data stem from a study of blood T cell repertoires in COVID-19. Sequencing was performed with immunoSEQ multiplex PCR; in TCRdb, only in-frame clones are kept and a portion is missing. The data show 260,000 or so clones, roughly 87% seen once. The V call is TRBV18, the J call TRBJ1-1; D ambiguous. The receptor's source is a human donor in a cohort sampled during active COVID-19. The sequenced sample consisted of peripheral blood. This CDR3 reads CASSPRLGGPGNTEAFF. In nucleotides, the CDR3 is TGTGCCAGCTCACCACGCCTTGGCGGGCCTGGGAACACTGAAGCTTTCTTT.